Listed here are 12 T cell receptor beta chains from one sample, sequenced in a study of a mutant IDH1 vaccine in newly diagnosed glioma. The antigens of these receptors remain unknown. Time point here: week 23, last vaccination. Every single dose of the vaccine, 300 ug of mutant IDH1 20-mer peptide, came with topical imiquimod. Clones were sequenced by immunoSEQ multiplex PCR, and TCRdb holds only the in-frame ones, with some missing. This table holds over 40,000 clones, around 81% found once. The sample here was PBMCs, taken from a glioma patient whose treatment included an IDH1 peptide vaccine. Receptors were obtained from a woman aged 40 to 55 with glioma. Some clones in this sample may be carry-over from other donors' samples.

The CDR3 DNA is TGTGCCAGCAGCTTAGGCCCCAACCCCGCGACCTACGAGCAGTACTTC. The encoded protein is CASSLGPNPATYEQYF. The chain carries TRBV7-2 and TRBJ2-7; D unresolved. V was trimmed by 1 base and J by 2 bases, leaving 15 bases between them. The CDR3 contains 16 residues. Germline lookup yields CDR1 SGHTA and CDR2 FQGNSA.

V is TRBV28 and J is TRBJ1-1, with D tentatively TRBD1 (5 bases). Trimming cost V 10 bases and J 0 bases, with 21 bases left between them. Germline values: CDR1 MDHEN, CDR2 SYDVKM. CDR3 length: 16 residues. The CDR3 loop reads CATTKLSTVMNTEAFF. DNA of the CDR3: TGTGCCACCACCAAACTATCGACAGTTATGAACACTGAAGCTTTCTTT.

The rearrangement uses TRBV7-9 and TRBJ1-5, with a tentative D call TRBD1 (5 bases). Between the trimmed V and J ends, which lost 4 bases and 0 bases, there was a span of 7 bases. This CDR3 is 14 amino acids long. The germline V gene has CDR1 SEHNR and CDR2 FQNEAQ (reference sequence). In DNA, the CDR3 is TGTGCCAGCAGCTCGGGGGGTAGCAATCAGCCCCAGCATTTT. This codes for CASSSGGSNQPQHF.

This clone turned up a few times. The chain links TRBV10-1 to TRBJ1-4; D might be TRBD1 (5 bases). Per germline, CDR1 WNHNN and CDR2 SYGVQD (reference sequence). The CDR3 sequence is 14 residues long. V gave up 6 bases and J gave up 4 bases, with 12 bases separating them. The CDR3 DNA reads TGCGCCAGCAGGCGGGGGGATGGTAATGAAAAACTGTTTTTT. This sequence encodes CASRRGDGNEKLFF.

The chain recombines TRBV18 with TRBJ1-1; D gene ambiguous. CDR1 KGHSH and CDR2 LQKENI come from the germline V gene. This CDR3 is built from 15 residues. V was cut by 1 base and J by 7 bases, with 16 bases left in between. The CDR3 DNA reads TGTGCCAGCTCACCACTGTCGGGGTCCAAAGATGAAGCTTTCTTT. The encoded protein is CASSPLSGSKDEAFF.

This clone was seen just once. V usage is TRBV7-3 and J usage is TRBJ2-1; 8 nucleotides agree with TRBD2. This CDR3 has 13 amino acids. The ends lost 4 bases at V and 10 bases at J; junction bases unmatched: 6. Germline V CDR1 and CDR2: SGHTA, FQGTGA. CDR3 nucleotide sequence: TGTGCCAGCAGCTCGGGAGGGGAAGGGGAGCAGTTCTTC. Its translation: CASSSGGEGEQFF.

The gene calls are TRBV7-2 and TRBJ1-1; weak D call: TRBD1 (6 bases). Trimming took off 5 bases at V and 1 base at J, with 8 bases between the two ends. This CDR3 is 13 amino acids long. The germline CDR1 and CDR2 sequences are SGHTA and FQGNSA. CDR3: CASSPRGNTEAFF. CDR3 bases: TGTGCCAGCAGCCCCAGGGGGAACACTGAAGCTTTCTTT.

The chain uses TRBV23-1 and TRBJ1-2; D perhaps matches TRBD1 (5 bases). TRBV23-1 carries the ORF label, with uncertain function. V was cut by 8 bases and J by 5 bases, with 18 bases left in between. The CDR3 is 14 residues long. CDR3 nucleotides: TGCGCCAGCGGGTTTAAATGGGGCAAGTATGGCTACACCTTC. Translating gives CASGFKWGKYGYTF.

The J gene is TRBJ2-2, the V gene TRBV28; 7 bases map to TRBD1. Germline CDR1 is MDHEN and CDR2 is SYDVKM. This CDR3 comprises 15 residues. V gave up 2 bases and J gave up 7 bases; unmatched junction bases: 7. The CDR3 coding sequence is TGTGCCAGCAGTTTAGACAGGGCTCCCCACGGGGAGCTGTTTTTT. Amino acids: CASSLDRAPHGELFF.

CDR3 in DNA: TGTGCCAGCAGGGAGGACAGACGGGAGTTCTTC. It translates to CASREDRREFF. The V and J genes are TRBV6-5 and TRBJ2-1; a weak D match, TRBD1 (6 bases). With 6 bases removed from V and 14 bases from J, the gap between germline ends came to 14 bases. The CDR3 is made up of 11 amino acids. Germline CDR1 is MNHEY and CDR2 is SVGAGI.

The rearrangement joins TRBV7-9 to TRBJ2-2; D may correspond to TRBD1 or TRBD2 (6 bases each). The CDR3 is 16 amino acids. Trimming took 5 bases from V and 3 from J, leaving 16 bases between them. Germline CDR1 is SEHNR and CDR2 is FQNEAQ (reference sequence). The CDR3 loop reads CASSPPLGGYTGELFF. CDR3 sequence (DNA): TGTGCCAGCAGCCCTCCCCTGGGGGGCTACACCGGGGAGCTGTTTTTT.

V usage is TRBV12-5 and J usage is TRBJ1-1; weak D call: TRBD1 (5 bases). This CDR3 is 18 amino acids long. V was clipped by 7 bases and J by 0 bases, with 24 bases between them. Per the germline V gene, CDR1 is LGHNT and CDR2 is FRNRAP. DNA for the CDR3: TGTGCTAGTGCCCCCAGCGGGGCGACCCTTGGCCTGAACACTGAAGCTTTCTTT. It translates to CASAPSGATLGLNTEAFF.